This TCR beta chain was recorded in a study of T cell repertoires in cytomegalovirus infection. Overall study findings and caveats: Across the ex vivo response, the dominant clonotypes were HLA-C-restricted CMV-specific TCR beta clonotypes.

TCRdb analysed the reads with MiXCR anew, one entry per CDR3 protein. The sample has about 740,000 distinct CDR3 sequences, about 30% seen once; the top ten hold 15% to 20%. The V gene's germline CDR1 is SEHNR and CDR2 FQNEAQ (reference sequence). V gave up 11 bases and J gave up 7 bases, with 26 bases separating them. CDR3 length: 15 amino acids. As for this clonotype: The target antigen is unknown.

The genes are TRBV7-9 and TRBJ1-2; no firm D call. This sample comprised cultured PBMCs, obtained from culture after CMV antigen stimulation. The TCR sequence derives from a human donor in good health (CMV status not recorded). Some clones in this sample may be carry-over from other donors' samples. The CDR3 reads CAGETMDGVSIGYTF. CDR3 coding DNA: TGTGCCGGAGAGACTATGGACGGAGTTTCTATTGGCTACACCTTC.